This T cell receptor beta chain was identified during a study of blood T cell repertoires in COVID-19. Profiling relied on immunoSEQ multiplex PCR, and the TCRdb table lists in-frame clones only, not all of them. The data hold over 150,000 clones, with less than 85% observed a single time. The TCR sequence derives from a woman between 45 and 65 years old with acute or convalescent COVID-19. The sequenced sample consisted of peripheral blood.

CDR3 DNA sequence: TGTGCCAGCAGTGGCAGCTCCTACGAGCAGTACTTC. Translated, it gives CASSGSSYEQYF. The chain is built from TRBV2 and TRBJ2-7, with D unresolved. CDR1 is SNHLY, CDR2 FYNNEI, per germline. Trimming cost V 4 bases and J 0 bases, with 4 bases left between them. CDR3 size: 12 residues.